This T cell receptor beta chain was sequenced during a study of blood T cell repertoires in COVID-19. Overall study: Spain, Italy and the United States supplied samples that represented acute and convalescent COVID-19. PBMCs, B-cell-depleted T cells, or T cells were the source of the cDNA or gDNA that made up the material.

As originally analysed: For nucleated cells, counts were estimated from reference gene primer amplification. The assay was immunoSEQ multiplex PCR, and TCRdb's table has in-frame clones only and misses some. That table is the source of V, J and clone size, and D and trimming were worked out from the DNA. The sample lists about 140,000 clones; around nine tenths were seen once. CDR3 length: 15 amino acids. Germline CDR1 and CDR2: SEHNR and FQNEAQ (reference sequence). V was pared by 5 bases and J by 3 bases, with 7 bases of the junction left unmatched. This clonotype was sampled from a human donor in a cohort sampled during active COVID-19. The V call is TRBV7-9, the J call TRBJ2-5, with TRBD1 matching over 9 bases. Input material: peripheral blood. The DNA of the CDR3 is TGTGCCAGCAGCCATGGTCGGACAGGGGAAGAGACCCAGTACTTC. This translates into CASSHGRTGEETQYF.